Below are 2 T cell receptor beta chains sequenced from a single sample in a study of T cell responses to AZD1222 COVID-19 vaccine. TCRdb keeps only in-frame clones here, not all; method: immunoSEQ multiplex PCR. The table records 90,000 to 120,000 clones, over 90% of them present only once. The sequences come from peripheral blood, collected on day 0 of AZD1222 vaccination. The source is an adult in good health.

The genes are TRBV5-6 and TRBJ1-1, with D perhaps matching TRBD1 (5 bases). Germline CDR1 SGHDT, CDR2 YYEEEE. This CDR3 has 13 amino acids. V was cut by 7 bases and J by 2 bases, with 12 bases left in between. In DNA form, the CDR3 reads TGTGCCAGCGACAGAGGAGGCAACACTGAAGCTTTCTTT. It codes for CASDRGGNTEAFF.

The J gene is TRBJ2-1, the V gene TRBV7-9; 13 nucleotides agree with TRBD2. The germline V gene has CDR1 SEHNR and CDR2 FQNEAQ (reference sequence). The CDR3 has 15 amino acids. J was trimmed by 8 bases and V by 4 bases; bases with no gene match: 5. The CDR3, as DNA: TGTGCCAGCAGCTCTGGACTAGCGGGAGTGGATGAGCAGTTCTTC. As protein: CASSSGLAGVDEQFF.